A selection of T cell receptor beta chains follows, all from one sample in a study of human T cells and chemical hapten exposure. TCRdb redid the calling of the RACE reads with MiXCR, one entry per CDR3 protein. The table lists about 34,000 distinct CDR3 sequences, around 5.5% of them singletons. Sequencing was done on a sample of whole blood. The source of these receptors is a human donor in good health. Some clones in this sample may be carry-over from other donors' samples. The CDR3 runs from the conserved cysteine through the conserved F or W. The D gene is left open where the match is weak. Rows give clone size only sometimes, using once, few, many, or a class for an expanded clone.

cdr3_nt: TGCAGCGTTTTAGACCACGGGGGGATAAGAGATACGCAGTATTTT
cdr3_aa: CSVLDHGGIRDTQYF
clone_size: many
d_call: TRBD2
j_call: TRBJ2-3
v_call: TRBV29-1

cdr3_nt: TGTGCCAGCAGCACCCTGGGACGGAGGTTGGGAGCTTTCTTT
cdr3_aa: CASSTLGRRLGAFF
clone_size: many
d_call: -
j_call: TRBJ1-1
v_call: TRBV5-5

cdr3_nt: TGTGCCAGCAGCCCCCAGGCCGGAGATACGCAGTATTTT
cdr3_aa: CASSPQAGDTQYF
clone_size: many
d_call: -
j_call: TRBJ2-3
v_call: TRBV9

cdr3_nt: TGTGCCAGCAGCCACCTGCGGAACACTGAAGCTTTCTTT
cdr3_aa: CASSHLRNTEAFF
clone_size: many
d_call: -
j_call: TRBJ1-1
v_call: TRBV14

cdr3_nt: TGTGCCATCGCAGGGGCAGACTCTCAGCCCCAGCATTTT
cdr3_aa: CAIAGADSQPQHF
clone_size: many
d_call: -
j_call: TRBJ1-5
v_call: TRBV10-3

cdr3_nt: TGCGCCAGCAGCTTGGATTCGGGGGCCCCGAACACTGAAGCTTTCTTT
cdr3_aa: CASSLDSGAPNTEAFF
clone_size: many
d_call: -
j_call: TRBJ1-1
v_call: TRBV5-1

cdr3_nt: TGTGCCAGCAGTCTCCAGGGAGGATCCTACGAGCAGTACTTC
cdr3_aa: CASSLQGGSYEQYF
clone_size: many
d_call: -
j_call: TRBJ2-7
v_call: TRBV28

cdr3_nt: TGTGCCAGCAGGAGAATCGGACAGGGGGCCGTTCGGTTCTTC
cdr3_aa: CASRRIGQGAVRFF
clone_size: many
d_call: TRBD1
j_call: TRBJ2-1
v_call: TRBV6-2/TRBV6-3

cdr3_nt: TGTGCCTGGAACCCGGGACAGTTTTACAATGAGCAGTTCTTC
cdr3_aa: CAWNPGQFYNEQFF
clone_size: many
d_call: TRBD1
j_call: TRBJ2-1
v_call: TRBV30

cdr3_nt: TGTGCCAGCAGCGCCCAGACTAGCGGGGCCAGTGAGCAGTTCTTC
cdr3_aa: CASSAQTSGASEQFF
clone_size: many
d_call: TRBD2
j_call: TRBJ2-1
v_call: TRBV5-4

cdr3_nt: TGTGCCAGCAGCTCTATGAACACTGAAGCTTTCTTT
cdr3_aa: CASSSMNTEAFF
clone_size: -
d_call: -
j_call: TRBJ1-1
v_call: TRBV11-2

cdr3_nt: TGCAGTGCTAGATGGCGGGGAATGAACACTGAAGCTTTCTTT
cdr3_aa: CSARWRGMNTEAFF
clone_size: -
d_call: -
j_call: TRBJ1-1
v_call: TRBV20-1